The 29 T cell receptor beta chains reported below all come from one sample, sequenced in a study of T cell repertoires in cytomegalovirus infection. TCRdb itself ran the reads through MiXCR, one entry per CDR3 protein. The sample includes approximately 910,000 distinct CDR3 sequences, less than 35% of them seen just once. Their cognate antigens are unknown. The sequencing used cultured CD8+ T cells from PBMCs, collected from culture after CMV antigen stimulation. Every receptor here comes from a human donor in good health (CMV status not recorded). Some clones in this sample may be carry-over from other donors' samples.

This clonotype has ten or more counts. The gene calls are TRBV7-6 and TRBJ2-7; D is possibly TRBD1 or TRBD2 (5 bases each). The CDR3 sequence is 14 residues long. V shed 5 bases and J shed 2 bases, with 13 bases lying between them. CDR1 and CDR2 from the germline V gene are SGHVS and FNYEAQ. In nucleotides, the CDR3 is TGTGCCAGCAGCCCAGACAGCGGACCCTACGAGCAGTACGTC. It encodes CASSPDSGPYEQYV.

The chain has TRBV12-3 or TRBV12-4 and TRBJ1-4; the D is unclear. The V end lost 11 bases, the J end lost 8 bases, and 24 bases lay between the germline ends. The CDR3 contains 15 residues. As DNA, the CDR3 is TGTGCCGGCTGTCACCAGTTAGGGAAGGAAGAAAAACTGTTTTTT. Its translation: CAGCHQLGKEEKLFF.

The V gene is TRBV18, the J gene TRBJ1-1; D perhaps matches TRBD1 (5 bases). This CDR3 spans 15 amino acids. The ends were cut back, 5 bases at V and 0 bases at J, with 13 bases in the middle. Germline V gene sequence: CDR1 KGHSH, CDR2 LQKENI. The CDR3: CASSYRGRMNTEAFF. CDR3 nucleotides: TGTGCCAGCTCATACCGGGGACGTATGAACACTGAAGCTTTCTTT.

The chain carries TRBV12-3 or TRBV12-4 and TRBJ1-2; D gene unclear. The ends were cut back, 1 base at V and 0 bases at J, with 6 bases in the middle. The CDR3 loop spans 14 amino acids. CDR3: CASSLVISNYGYTF. In DNA form, the CDR3 reads TGTGCCAGCAGTTTAGTAATCTCTAACTATGGCTACACCTTC.

This clonotype was observed a handful of times. This rearrangement joins TRBV2 to TRBJ2-1, with D possibly being TRBD1 or TRBD2 (6 bases each). Trimming cost V 3 bases and J 10 bases, with 19 bases left between them. The CDR3 sequence is 15 residues long. From germline, CDR1 is SNHLY and CDR2 FYNNEI. In DNA form, the CDR3 reads TGTGCCAGCAGTGACCCCGAGGGGGGCAATTGGGAGCAGTTCTTC. Amino acid sequence: CASSDPEGGNWEQFF.

DNA for the CDR3: TGTGCCAGCAGCCGTTTCGCCCACTACGAGCAGTACGTC. Its protein product is CASSRFAHYEQYV. The rearrangement links TRBV14 to TRBJ2-7; D is ambiguous. CDR1 is SGHDN and CDR2 is FVKESK in the germline V gene. V shed 4 bases and J shed 3 bases, with 10 bases lying between them. CDR3 length: 13 residues.

In this sample, this clonotype turned up a few times. The V and J genes are TRBV27 and TRBJ1-4, with 7 positions matching TRBD1. The germline CDR1 and CDR2 sequences are MNHEY and SMNVEV (reference sequence). The CDR3 has 14 residues. V shed 0 bases and J 11 bases; nucleotides not matched to a gene: 6. The chain's CDR3 is CASSLSTGWEKLFF. The CDR3 nucleotides are TGTGCCAGCAGTTTATCGACAGGGTGGGAGAAACTGTTTTTT.

This chain uses TRBV4-2 with TRBJ2-1, with 8 bases identical to TRBD1. V lost 1 base and J lost 5; bases outside the gene matches: 7. This CDR3 has 16 amino acids. CDR1 and CDR2 from the germline V gene are LGHNA and YNFKEQ. Written as DNA, the CDR3 is TGTGCCAGCAGCCAAGTCTTAGGACAGGGAGACAATGAGCAGTTCTTC. Translating gives CASSQVLGQGDNEQFF.

This clonotype has more than one count but fewer than ten. The chain uses TRBV19 and TRBJ2-5; D unclear. CDR1 and CDR2 from the germline V gene are LNHDA and SQIVND (reference sequence). Trimming pared 3 bases from V and 3 bases from J, leaving 14 bases between. This CDR3 is built from 15 residues. The CDR3 DNA follows: TGTGCCAGTAGTATCAGACTGCGGAGAGAAGAGACCCAGTACTTC. Translation: CASSIRLRREETQYF.

Only a few counts were recorded for this clonotype. V usage is TRBV27 and J usage is TRBJ2-1, with D possibly TRBD1 on 6 matching bases. The V end lost 6 bases, the J end lost 2 bases, and 11 bases lay between the germline ends. Per germline, CDR1 MNHEY and CDR2 SMNVEV (reference sequence). CDR3 size: 14 residues. CDR3 nucleotide sequence: TGTGCCAGCAGCCACGGGACAACCTACAATGAGCAGTTCTTC. This gives the protein CASSHGTTYNEQFF.

In regard to this clonotype: A much larger clone lies a single base off, so this may be a read error. The chain has TRBV7-4 and TRBJ2-4; 10 bases are a match to TRBD1. V dropped 5 bases and J dropped 2; count of bases not matched to a gene: 12. Germline CDR1 SGHVT, CDR2 SQSDAQ. This CDR3 has 18 amino acids. CDR3 region: CASSQETGGHLTKNIQYF. The CDR3 DNA follows: TGTGCCAGCAGCCAGGAGACAGGGGGCCACCTAACCAAAAACATTCAGTACTTC. The full variable domain, in which reference TRBV7-4 and TRBJ2-4 provide the parts outside the CDR3, is GAGVSQSPRYKVAKRGRDVALRCDSISGHVTLYWYRQTLGQGSEVLTYSQSDAQRDKSGRPSGRFSAERPERSVSTLKIQRTEQGDSAVYLCASSQETGGHLTKNIQYFGAGTRLSVL.

This clonotype was found a few times. The chain has TRBV14 and TRBJ2-3, with a possible D match to TRBD2 (6 bases). Germline V gene sequence: CDR1 SGHDN, CDR2 FVKESK. This CDR3 is built from 19 residues. V dropped 3 bases and J dropped 2 bases, with 24 bases sitting between them. In DNA, the CDR3 is TGTGCCAGCAGCCACATAAGTCGGGCGGAGACTAGATACACAGATACGCAGTATTTT. It translates to CASSHISRAETRYTDTQYF.

The chain carries TRBV29-1 and TRBJ2-7; TRBD1 matches at 10 bases. Germline values: CDR1 SQVTM, CDR2 ANQGSEA. The CDR3 sequence is 16 residues long. V was pared by 1 base and J by 5 bases, with 11 bases of the junction left unmatched. This CDR3 is CSVEAGDGTGVHEQYF. The CDR3, as DNA: TGCAGCGTTGAAGCAGGTGACGGGACAGGGGTCCACGAGCAGTACTTC.

This clonotype was picked up a small number of times. The rearrangement links TRBV6-1 to TRBJ1-2; 12 bases are a match to TRBD1. V lost 5 bases and J lost 4; bases outside the gene matches: 14. The CDR3 sequence is 18 residues long. Germline V CDR1 and CDR2: MNHNS, SASEGT. CDR3 sequence (DNA): TGTGCCAGCAGTATCCGAGCTGGGACAGGGGGCGCCGGCTATGGCTACACCTTC. It is translated as CASSIRAGTGGAGYGYTF.

CDR3 nucleotide sequence: TGTGCCAGCAGTTACTCGAGGGCTAGCGGGGGCCTTAACACCGGGGAGCTGTTTTTT. Encoded protein: CASSYSRASGGLNTGELFF. The rearrangement links TRBV6-6 to TRBJ2-2, with TRBD2 identical over 10 bases. Germline CDR1 and CDR2: MNHNY and SVGAGI (reference sequence). V gave up 0 bases and J gave up 2 bases; unmatched junction bases: 9. CDR3 length: 19 residues.

The genes are TRBV6-5 and TRBJ1-6, with TRBD1 identical over 7 bases. Losses at the gene ends were 2 bases for V and 4 bases for J; bases not matched to a gene: 11. This CDR3 is 18 amino acids long. The V gene's germline CDR1 is MNHEY and CDR2 SVGAGI. Written as DNA, the CDR3 is TGTGCCAGCAGTTACGGAGCTCCGGGACAGAGATATAATTCACCCCTCCACTTT. The encoded protein is CASSYGAPGQRYNSPLHF.

The chain is built from TRBV4-2 and TRBJ2-3; 8 nucleotides agree with TRBD1. V shed 3 bases, J shed 4 bases, and the junction held 12 bases outside the gene matches. CDR1 LGHNA and CDR2 YNFKEQ come from the germline V gene. The CDR3 runs to 17 residues. CDR3 coding DNA: TGTGCCAGCAGCCAGTATACGGGACAGGCCCCCCCAGATACGCAGTATTTT. Translating it yields CASSQYTGQAPPDTQYF.

The rearrangement links TRBV28 to TRBJ1-1; 9 bases match TRBD1. Germline-derived CDR1 and CDR2 are MDHEN and SYDVKM. The CDR3 sequence is 14 residues long. V trimming: 7 bases; J trimming: 3 bases; junction bases outside the gene matches: 6. The CDR3, as DNA: TGTGCCAGCACTTTGGACAGGGGAGACACTGAAGCTTTCTTT. Translation: CASTLDRGDTEAFF.

With regard to this clonotype: At one boundary the junction diverges from the germline segment, which might be a read error. The chain employs TRBV27 and TRBJ2-2, with D unclear. The CDR3 totals 14 residues. From germline, CDR1 is MNHEY and CDR2 SMNVEV (reference sequence). CDR3 bases: TGTGTCAGCACTACTCTTGCAGACACCGGGGAGCTGTTTTTT. Encoded protein: CVSTTLADTGELFF.

This clonotype was counted once. This chain connects TRBV19 to TRBJ1-2, with 7 bases fitting TRBD1. The CDR3 loop spans 13 amino acids. The ends lost 10 bases at V and 2 bases at J; junction bases unmatched: 7. Looked up from germline, CDR1 is LNHDA and CDR2 is SQIVND (reference sequence). The CDR3 sequence is CAIQQGYNYGYTF. CDR3 bases: TGTGCCATACAACAGGGGTACAACTATGGCTACACCTTC.

As regards this clonotype: At one end the junction does not follow the germline gene, possibly because of a read error. The chain employs TRBV7-9 and TRBJ1-1; no clear D. Germline loops: CDR1 SEHNR, CDR2 FQNEAQ (reference sequence). The CDR3 runs to 13 residues. The CDR3 region is CVSSLVSGTEAFF. The CDR3 DNA reads TGTGTCAGCAGCTTAGTTTCAGGCACTGAAGCTTTCTTT.

This clonotype was detected a few times. The chain carries TRBV24-1 and TRBJ1-2, with D unclear. The CDR3 length is 12 residues. Germline V gene lookup returns CDR1 KGHDR and CDR2 SFDVKD. Trimming shortened V by 7 bases and J by 6 bases, and 11 bases separated the two germline ends. CDR3: CATRGDTDGYTF. In DNA form, the CDR3 reads TGTGCCACCAGGGGCGATACGGATGGCTACACCTTC.

The chain couples TRBV6-2 or TRBV6-3 to TRBJ2-1; D is uncertain. This CDR3 spans 14 amino acids. Trimming took off 4 bases at V and 6 bases at J, with 13 bases between the two ends. The V gene's germline CDR1 is MNHEY and CDR2 SVGEGT. DNA for the CDR3: TGTGCCAGCAGTTTCCCAGCTAGTGGCAATGAGCAGTTCTTC. Translated, it gives CASSFPASGNEQFF.

CDR3: CASSGTGGFTGELFF. For the CDR3, the DNA is TGTGCCAGCAGTGGGACAGGGGGGTTCACCGGGGAGCTGTTTTTT. V and J are TRBV6-1 and TRBJ2-2; 10 positions agree with TRBD1. J lost 4 bases, V lost 4 bases, and 3 bases had no gene match. Germline V lookup: CDR1 MNHNS, CDR2 SASEGT. The CDR3 extends over 15 amino acids.

J is TRBJ2-7 and V is TRBV6-6, with 12 bases that match TRBD2. Germline CDR1 reads MNHNY; CDR2 reads SVGAGI (reference sequence). V dropped 0 bases and J dropped 4; count of bases not matched to a gene: 13. This CDR3 has 19 residues. CDR3: CASSYSILAGGYDFYEQYV. Here the CDR3 DNA reads TGTGCCAGCAGTTACTCGATACTAGCGGGGGGCTACGATTTTTACGAGCAGTACGTC.

Note on this clonotype: At one of its ends the junction is not consistent with the germline gene, which may arise from a read error. The gene calls are TRBV4-1 and TRBJ2-1; D tentatively reads TRBD1 or TRBD2 (5 bases each). Looked up from germline, CDR1 is MGHRA and CDR2 is YSYEKL. The CDR3 has 15 residues. The CDR3 region is CASSQERDHYNEQFF. Here the CDR3 DNA reads TGTGCCAGCAGCCAAGAGAGGGACCACTACAATGAGCAGTTCTTC.

This chain joins TRBV27 and TRBJ1-2; no definite D call. Germline CDR1 is MNHEY and CDR2 is SMNVEV (reference sequence). The CDR3 loop spans 13 amino acids. V lost 3 bases, J lost 4 bases, and 9 bases lay in between. CDR3 bases: TGTGCCAGCAGTTTGACCCAGGTCTATGGCTACACCTTC. Its protein is CASSLTQVYGYTF.

This clonotype was observed a handful of times. As DNA, the CDR3 is TGTGCCAGCAGTGAATTGGGCCTTGGTAATTCACCCCTCCACTTT. Translation: CASSELGLGNSPLHF. The chain couples TRBV6-1 to TRBJ1-6; D call uncertain. Germline lookup yields CDR1 MNHNS and CDR2 SASEGT. The CDR3 is 15 amino acids. V shed 2 bases and J shed 6 bases, with 11 bases lying between them.

This clonotype was observed a handful of times. Its ends do not fully match the called genes, so a read error is possible. The V and J genes are TRBV7-6 and TRBJ2-5; tentatively, D is TRBD1 or TRBD2 (5 bases each). CDR1 and CDR2 (germline): SGHVS, FNYEAQ. The CDR3 loop spans 16 amino acids. The CDR3 sequence is CASSLAPGPSAGAQYF. For the CDR3, the DNA is TGTGCTAGCAGCTTAGCCCCGGGGCCTTCAGCCGGTGCCCAGTACTTC.